The 8 T cell receptor beta chains listed next were all sequenced from one sample in a study of tissue T cells after allogeneic stem cell transplantation. Profiling relied on immunoSEQ multiplex PCR, and the TCRdb table lists in-frame clones only, not all of them. The sample has a few thousand clones, approximately 50% seen once. Regarding time point: mouse harvest day 7 after allogeneic transplant. Each mouse received 10^7 T-cell-depleted marrow cells plus 10^6 splenic CD5+ T cells by tail vein. The sequencing sample was made of gut tissue. These receptors originate from a female BALB/c mouse given C57BL/6 T cells with graft-versus-host disease after an allogeneic hematopoietic cell transplant.

With regard to this clone: Germline and genes here are mouse. The CDR3 DNA, read in part, is TGTGCCAGCAGTCCTGGGGGTCAAGACACCCAGTAC. It codes for CASSPGGQDTQY. The CDR3, in full, reads CASSPGGQDTQYF. The chain joins TRBV15 to TRBJ2-5, with 7 bases aligning to TRBD2. The read halts 1 residue ahead of the CDR3 end, with the missing end drawn from the germline J gene. This CDR3 comprises 13 residues. The germline CDR1 and CDR2 sequences are SGHND and FRSKSL. The V and J ends lost 5 bases and 3 bases, in that order; junction bases with no gene match: 2.

About this clone itself: Germline and genes here are mouse. The sequence runs out 1 residue before the end of the CDR3; the remainder is reconstructed from the germline J gene. The V gene is TRBV31, the J gene TRBJ2-3; 11 nucleotides agree with TRBD2. V lost 0 bases to trimming and J lost 5 bases; unmatched junction nucleotides: 1. Germline lookup yields CDR1 GKSSPN and CDR2 SITVG. This CDR3 comprises 14 residues. The CDR3 bases that were read are TGTGCCTGGAGTCTGGGGACTGGGGGAGAAACGCTGTAT. This codes for CAWSLGTGGETLY. The whole CDR3 sequence reads CAWSLGTGGETLYF.

This clone was seen once. Gene names are the mouse ones. The CDR3 end is not reached by the read, which stops 1 residue before it; the germline J gene fills it in. This rearrangement joins TRBV26 to TRBJ2-5, with 10 bases identical to TRBD1. The V segment lost 6 bases and the J segment 3 bases; nucleotides outside the gene matches: 6. The CDR3 spans 15 residues. Germline V lookup: CDR1 KGHPV, CDR2 FQNQEV (reference sequence). The CDR3 is CASSWTGGGQDTQYF. The CDR3 DNA, read in part, is TGTGCCAGCAGCTGGACAGGGGGAGGGCAAGACACCCAGTAC.

In its sample, this clone was seen a few times. The genes and germline here are from mouse. The CDR3 end is not reached by the read, which stops 1 residue before it; the germline J gene fills it in. V is TRBV1 and J is TRBJ1-1; D unresolved. Germline V gene lookup returns CDR1 NSQYPW and CDR2 LRSPGD (reference sequence). The ends were cut back, 0 bases at V and 0 bases at J, with 5 bases in the middle. The CDR3 contains 14 residues. The sequenced CDR3 bases are TGCACCTGCAGTGCAGACAGGACAAACACAGAAGTCTTC. It translates to CTCSADRTNTEVF. The whole CDR3 sequence reads CTCSADRTNTEVFF.

Comments on this clone: The gene symbols are mouse symbols. Read coverage stops 1 residue before the CDR3 terminus; the germline J gene supplies the remainder. The chain has TRBV14 and TRBJ2-5, with TRBD1 as a possible D gene (5 bases). V lost 4 bases and J 0 bases, leaving 9 bases between the germline ends. In germline, CDR1 is SGHDT, CDR2 FRDEAV. This CDR3 has 14 amino acids. The covered CDR3 bases are TGTGCCAGCAGTCTGACAGATAACCAAGACACCCAGTAC. Amino acids: CASSLTDNQDTQY. The whole CDR3 sequence is CASSLTDNQDTQYF.

This clone was picked up a small number of times. The listed genes are named as in mouse. The read is 1 residue too short to cover the CDR3 end, so that end is filled in from the germline J gene. The chain couples TRBV29 to TRBJ2-4, with TRBD2 matching 11 bases. With V trimmed by 7 bases and J by 0 bases, 3 bases remained unmatched. The germline V gene encodes CDR1 MSHET and CDR2 SYDVDS. The CDR3 contains 15 residues. The CDR3 reads CASKTGGGSQNTLYF. The covered CDR3 bases are TGTGCTAGCAAGACTGGGGGGGGTAGTCAAAACACCTTGTAC.

A note on this clone: Genes here carry mouse names. Read sequence stops 1 residue before the CDR3 end, and the germline J gene provides the missing end. The chain has TRBV13-2 and TRBJ2-7, with 8 nucleotides matching TRBD1. V lost 7 bases and J lost 4; bases outside the gene matches: 4. The CDR3 has 12 amino acids. Germline V gene sequence: CDR1 NNHNN, CDR2 SYGAGS (reference sequence). The CDR3 bases that were read are TGTGCCAGCAGTGGACAGGGTTATGAACAGTAC. Its protein product is CASSGQGYEQY. The CDR3, in full, reads CASSGQGYEQYF.

This clone has just a few counts. Gene names are mouse gene names. The read terminates 1 residue ahead of where the CDR3 ends, so the germline J gene completes it. The chain joins TRBV16 to TRBJ2-7; 7 nucleotides line up with TRBD2. J was trimmed by 7 bases and V by 3 bases; bases with no gene match: 0. Germline V gives CDR1 SGHSA, CDR2 FRNQAP. The CDR3 length is 11 residues. The CDR3 loop is CASSFGGEQYF. The CDR3 DNA, read in part, is TGTGCAAGCAGCTTTGGGGGGGAACAGTAC. Variable domain in full (rest from reference TRBV16 and TRBJ2-7): NAGVIQTPRHKVTGKGQEATLWCEPISGHSAVFWYRQTIVQGLEFLTYFRNQAPIDDSGMPKERFSAQMPNQSHSTLKIQSTQPQDSAVYLCASSFGGEQYFGPGTRLTVL.